Shown below are 18 T cell receptor beta chains from a single sample sequenced in a study of shared T cell receptors in the human thymus. Profiled with immunoSEQ multiplex PCR; TCRdb holds only in-frame clones, not every one. The sample lists over 450,000 clones; 75% to 85% were seen once. This same sample was also taken into another study, of human thymus T cells.

The specimen sequenced was thymocytes. These receptors were collected from a boy less than two years old with a congenital heart defect.

DNA of the CDR3: TGTGCCAGCAGCCAAGGGACTTCTAGCGGGATAGGAGAGACCCAGTACTTC. Its protein is CASSQGTSSGIGETQYF. This chain joins TRBV14 and TRBJ2-5; 9 bases fit TRBD2. The CDR3 length is 17 residues. J was trimmed by 4 bases and V by 1 base; bases with no gene match: 10. The V gene's germline CDR1 is SGHDN and CDR2 FVKESK.

This clone was seen only a few times. The J gene is TRBJ2-7, the V gene TRBV30; 11 positions agree with TRBD2. The germline V gene encodes CDR1 GTSNPN and CDR2 SVGIG (reference sequence). J gave up 1 base and V 4 bases, and 12 bases lay outside the gene matches. This CDR3 has 17 residues. CDR3 bases: TGTGCCTGGATTGTTACTGACGGGACTAGCGGATCCTACGAGCAGTACTTC. Its protein is CAWIVTDGTSGSYEQYF.

CDR3 sequence: CASPADRNQPQHF. The CDR3 region has the DNA TGTGCAAGTCCCGCGGACAGAAATCAGCCCCAGCATTTT. This chain connects TRBV12-2 to TRBJ1-5; the table names TRBD1, a call not compared with the DNA. TRBV12-2 has pseudogene status. This CDR3 comprises 13 residues.

Concerning this clone itself: Other DNA sequences of this sample code for an identical CDR3. This chain uses TRBV6-5 with TRBJ2-3; 8 bases are shared with TRBD2. This CDR3 is 14 amino acids long. The trim removed 2 bases at V and 4 bases at J, leaving 2 bases unmatched. CDR1 is MNHEY and CDR2 is SVGAGI in the germline V gene. CDR3 sequence: CASSYGRGADTQYF. CDR3 DNA: TGTGCCAGCAGTTACGGGCGGGGGGCAGATACGCAGTATTTT.

This rearrangement joins TRBV28 to TRBJ1-2, with 9 nucleotides matching TRBD1. Germline CDR1 is MDHEN and CDR2 is SYDVKM. The CDR3 totals 15 residues. V dropped 8 bases and J dropped 11; count of bases not matched to a gene: 18. Written as DNA, the CDR3 is TGTGCCAGCGGGGTTGGGGGACAGGGAAAAGACTTTTACACCTTC. Residues: CASGVGGQGKDFYTF.

In its sample, this clone was seen once. J is TRBJ2-1 and V is TRBV27; the match to TRBD1 covers 10 bases. Germline lookup yields CDR1 MNHEY and CDR2 SMNVEV (reference sequence). The V and J ends lost 6 bases and 5 bases, in that order; junction bases with no gene match: 10. The CDR3 runs 16 residues. In nucleotides, the CDR3 is TGTGCCAGCAGCCATAGACGGACAGGGGGACACAATGAGCAGTTCTTC. It encodes CASSHRRTGGHNEQFF.

The rearrangement uses TRBV6-5 and TRBJ1-2, with D possibly TRBD1 on 6 matching bases. This CDR3 is 13 amino acids long. Looked up from germline, CDR1 is MNHEY and CDR2 is SVGAGI. V dropped 6 bases and J dropped 7 bases, with 15 bases sitting between them. The DNA of the CDR3 is TGTGCCAGCAGGAATTACAGGGCCGGTGGCTACACCTTC. This codes for CASRNYRAGGYTF.

This chain links TRBV28 with TRBJ2-2; 10 nucleotides agree with TRBD2. This CDR3 is 17 amino acids long. CDR1 and CDR2 from the germline V gene are MDHEN and SYDVKM. The J segment lost 1 base and the V segment lost 5 bases, leaving 7 bases of the junction unmatched. The CDR3 sequence is CASSLSWTSGNTGELFF. DNA of the CDR3: TGTGCCAGCAGTCTATCTTGGACTAGCGGGAACACCGGGGAGCTGTTTTTT.

This clone was seen more than once but under ten times. This chain joins TRBV4-1 and TRBJ2-2; TRBD2 matches at 9 bases. Per germline, CDR1 MGHRA and CDR2 YSYEKL. This CDR3 has 19 residues. V shed 0 bases and J 5 bases; nucleotides not matched to a gene: 13. The CDR3 reads CASSQDGKLAGLGTGELFF. CDR3 bases: TGCGCCAGCAGCCAAGATGGGAAGCTAGCGGGGCTAGGTACCGGGGAGCTGTTTTTT.

This rearrangement joins TRBV7-8 to TRBJ1-5; D is perhaps TRBD1 (6 bases). CDR1 SGHVS and CDR2 FQNEAQ come from the germline V gene. This CDR3 spans 17 amino acids. The V end was cut by 4 bases, the J end by 4 bases, with 20 bases between. The CDR3 is CASSSMTGLWTNQPQHF. The CDR3 DNA is TGTGCCAGCAGCTCAATGACAGGTTTGTGGACAAATCAGCCCCAGCATTTT.

This clone appeared a single time. The chain carries TRBV6-4 and TRBJ2-3; the match to TRBD2 covers 9 bases. CDR3 length: 16 residues. Germline V lookup: CDR1 MRHNA, CDR2 SNTAGT. CDR3 DNA sequence: TGTGACGAGGGGCGGGAGGGCCGTTTCTTCACAGATACGCAGTATTTT. This encodes CDEGREGRFFTDTQYF.

The chain joins TRBV6-1 to TRBJ2-7; 11 bases align to TRBD2. The CDR3 consists of 15 residues. CDR1 and CDR2 (germline): MNHNS, SASEGT. V dropped 6 bases and J dropped 3; count of bases not matched to a gene: 7. This chain's CDR3 is CASRGGLAELYEQYF. The CDR3 coding sequence is TGTGCCAGCAGGGGGGGACTAGCGGAACTCTACGAGCAGTACTTC.

The chain couples TRBV29-1 to TRBJ2-2; D may be TRBD1 (5 bases). This CDR3 is built from 14 residues. Trimming shortened V by 3 bases and J by 7 bases, and 15 bases separated the two germline ends. Germline-derived CDR1 and CDR2 are SQVTM and ANQGSEA. DNA for the CDR3: TGCAGCGTTGAGCTTGACAGAAGGGGCGGGGAGCTGTTTTTT. This encodes CSVELDRRGGELFF.

This chain connects TRBV4-3 to TRBJ2-1, with D perhaps TRBD2 (5 bases). The V gene lost 1 base and the J gene lost 4 bases, with 17 bases spanning the gap. CDR3 length: 17 residues. Germline V gene data show CDR1 as LGHNA and CDR2 as YSLEER. The CDR3: CASSQAPRAADYNEQFF. The CDR3 DNA sequence: TGCGCCAGCAGCCAAGCCCCTCGAGCGGCCGATTACAATGAGCAGTTCTTC.

The chain carries TRBV6-1 and TRBJ2-7, with D possibly TRBD2 on 5 matching bases. Germline V gene sequence: CDR1 MNHNS, CDR2 SASEGT. This CDR3 contains 13 residues. With 6 bases removed from V and 6 bases from J, the gap between germline ends came to 15 bases. The CDR3 loop reads CASSHRDTGEQYF. The CDR3 coding sequence is TGTGCCAGCAGCCATCGGGATACTGGCGAGCAGTACTTC.

The rearrangement links TRBV5-3 to TRBJ2-7, with 10 bases lining up with TRBD1. TRBV5-3 is an open reading frame, and its role is uncertain. CDR3 length equals 19 residues. J lost 3 bases, V lost 0 bases, and 15 bases had no gene match. CDR3 region: CARSLVIQIKTGGHYEQYF. The CDR3, as DNA: TGTGCCAGAAGCTTGGTGATCCAAATAAAGACAGGGGGCCACTACGAGCAGTACTTC.

The V and J genes are TRBV7-3 and TRBJ2-7; 8 bases line up with TRBD2. V lost 5 bases, J lost 5 bases, and 11 bases stayed unmatched. CDR3 length equals 15 residues. CDR1 is SGHTA, CDR2 FQGTGA, per germline. CDR3 amino acids: CASSPTSGLVDEQYF. The CDR3, as DNA: TGTGCCAGCAGCCCTACCTCGGGACTAGTGGACGAGCAGTACTTC.

This clone has just a few counts. The rearrangement links TRBV27 to TRBJ2-1; 10 bases map to TRBD2. The CDR3 contains 16 residues. CDR1 and CDR2 from the germline V gene are MNHEY and SMNVEV (reference sequence). Trimming at V came to 4 bases and at J to 5 bases, leaving 8 bases not matched to a gene. CDR3 amino acids: CASSSHLAGGDNEQFF. CDR3 nucleotide sequence: TGTGCCAGCAGTTCCCACTTAGCGGGAGGTGACAATGAGCAGTTCTTC.